This T cell receptor (beta chain) was sequenced in a study of blood T cell repertoires in COVID-19. In the study overall: Donors in the United States, Italy and Spain gave samples during acute or convalescent COVID-19. The analysed material was cDNA or gDNA that came from T cells, B-cell-depleted T cells, or PBMCs.

As processed by the authors: How many nucleated cells were present was estimated from reference gene primer amplification. Measured with immunoSEQ multiplex PCR; TCRdb has only the in-frame clones, and not every one. V, J and clone size were drawn from that table, and D and trimming were deduced from the DNA. This table holds around 700,000 clones, 75% to 90% found once. Trimming took 7 bases from V and 5 from J, leaving 17 bases between them. Germline V lookup: CDR1 LNHDA, CDR2 SQIVND (reference sequence). This CDR3 has 14 residues. The sequence derives from a woman younger than 35 with acute or convalescent COVID-19. The sequenced sample was peripheral blood. The chain recombines TRBV19 with TRBJ1-1, with D unresolved. CDR3 nucleotide sequence: TGTGCCAGTAAAGTAGTCCGATTTAAAACTGAAGCTTTCTTT. Protein: CASKVVRFKTEAFF.